This T cell receptor (beta chain) stems from a study of blood T cells in healthy people across ages. Study results and limitations: Researchers report that TCR beta diversity correlated strongly with naive T cell percentage.

Each of the donors had ten milliliters of peripheral blood drawn into EDTA-treated Vacutainer tubes. Together with a sample-barcoded 5' primer, a J-beta primer mix was included in a second PCR lasting about 7 to 12 cycles. TCRdb processed the 5' RACE reads anew with MiXCR; each CDR3 protein has one entry. The sample carries some 780,000 distinct CDR3 sequences, about 61% recorded once. As to this clonotype: The antigen remains unidentified.

Sequencing was performed on blood. The receptor was isolated from a man in his forties or fifties in good health.

The CDR3 DNA reads TGTGCTAGTGGTTCCGGATCGGGCGGGGAAGCTTTCTTT. Protein sequence: CASGSGSGGEAFF. The gene calls are TRBV12-5 and TRBJ1-1, with D uncertain. The germline V and J ends were trimmed by 4 bases and 8 bases, with 14 bases remaining between them. The CDR3 contains 13 residues. Germline V gives CDR1 LGHNT, CDR2 FRNRAP.